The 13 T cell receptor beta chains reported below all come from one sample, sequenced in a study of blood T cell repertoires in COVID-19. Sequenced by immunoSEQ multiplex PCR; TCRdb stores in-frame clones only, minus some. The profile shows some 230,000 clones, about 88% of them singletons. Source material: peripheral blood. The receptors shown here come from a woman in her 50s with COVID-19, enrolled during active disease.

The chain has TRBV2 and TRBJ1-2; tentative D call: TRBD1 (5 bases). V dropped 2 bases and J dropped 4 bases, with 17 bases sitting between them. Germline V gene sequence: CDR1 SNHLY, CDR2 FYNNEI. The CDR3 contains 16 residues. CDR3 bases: TGTGCCAGCAGTGAACACCCTACAGGTGACCCCTATGGCTACACCTTC. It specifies CASSEHPTGDPYGYTF.

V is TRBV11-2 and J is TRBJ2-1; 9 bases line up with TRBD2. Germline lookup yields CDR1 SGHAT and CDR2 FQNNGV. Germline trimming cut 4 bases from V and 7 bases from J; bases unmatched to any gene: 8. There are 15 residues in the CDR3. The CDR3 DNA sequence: TGTGCCAGCAGCTCGCGGGGGGGAGTTGGGAATGAGCAGTTCTTC. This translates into CASSSRGGVGNEQFF.

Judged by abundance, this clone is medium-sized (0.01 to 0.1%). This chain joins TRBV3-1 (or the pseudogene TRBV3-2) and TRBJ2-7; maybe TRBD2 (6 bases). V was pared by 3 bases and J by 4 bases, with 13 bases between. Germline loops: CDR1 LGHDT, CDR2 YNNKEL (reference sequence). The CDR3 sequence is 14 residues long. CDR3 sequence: CASSQEGRIYEQYV. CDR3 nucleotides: TGTGCCAGCAGCCAGGAGGGACGGATTTACGAGCAGTACGTC.

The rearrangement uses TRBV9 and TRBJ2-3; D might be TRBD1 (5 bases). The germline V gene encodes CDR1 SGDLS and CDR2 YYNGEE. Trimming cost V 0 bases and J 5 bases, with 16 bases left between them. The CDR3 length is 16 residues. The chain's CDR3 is CASSVEEGAGQDTQYF. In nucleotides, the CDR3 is TGTGCCAGCAGCGTAGAAGAAGGTGCCGGACAAGATACGCAGTATTTT.

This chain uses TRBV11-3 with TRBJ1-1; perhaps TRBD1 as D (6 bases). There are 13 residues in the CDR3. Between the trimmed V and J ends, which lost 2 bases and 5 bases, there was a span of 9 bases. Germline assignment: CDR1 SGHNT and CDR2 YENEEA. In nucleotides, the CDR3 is TGTGCCAGCAGCTTAATCCAGGGGACTGAAGCTTTCTTT. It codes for CASSLIQGTEAFF.

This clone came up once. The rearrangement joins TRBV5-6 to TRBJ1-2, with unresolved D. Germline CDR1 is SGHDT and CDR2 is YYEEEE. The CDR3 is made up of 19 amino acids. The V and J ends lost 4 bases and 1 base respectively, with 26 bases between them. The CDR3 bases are TGTGCCAGCAGCCCCTGGGCCCACCAATACAGCAGTCTTAACTATGGCTACACCTTC. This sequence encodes CASSPWAHQYSSLNYGYTF.

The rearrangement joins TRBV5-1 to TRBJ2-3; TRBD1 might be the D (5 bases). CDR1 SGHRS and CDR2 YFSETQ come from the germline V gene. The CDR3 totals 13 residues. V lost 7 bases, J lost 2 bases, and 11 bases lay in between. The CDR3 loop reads CASSRADTDTQYF. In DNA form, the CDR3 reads TGCGCCAGCTCCAGGGCGGACACAGATACGCAGTATTTT. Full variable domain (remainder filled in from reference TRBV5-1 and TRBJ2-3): KAGVTQTPRYLIKTRGQQVTLSCSPISGHRSVSWYQQTPGQGLQFLFEYFSETQRNKGNFPGRFSGRQFSNSRSEMNVSTLELGDSALYLCASSRADTDTQYFGPGTRLTVL.

CDR3 protein: CASSRTGSSYGYTF. The CDR3 DNA is TGTGCCAGCAGCCGAACAGGGAGTAGCTATGGCTACACCTTC. V and J are TRBV11-2 and TRBJ1-2; possible D gene TRBD1, 6 bases. Per germline, CDR1 SGHAT and CDR2 FQNNGV. The germline V and J ends were trimmed by 5 bases and 4 bases, with 14 bases remaining between them. CDR3 length: 14 amino acids.

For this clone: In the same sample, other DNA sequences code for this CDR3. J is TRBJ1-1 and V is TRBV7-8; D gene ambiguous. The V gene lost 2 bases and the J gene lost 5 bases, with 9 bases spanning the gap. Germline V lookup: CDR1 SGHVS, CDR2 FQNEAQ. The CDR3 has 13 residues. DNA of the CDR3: TGTGCCAGCAGCTTATCTCGGGGTACTGAAGCTTTCTTT. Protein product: CASSLSRGTEAFF.

The CDR3 spells CASSPGQPYEQYF. The CDR3 DNA follows: TGTGCCAGCAGTCCAGGACAGCCCTACGAGCAGTACTTC. The V and J genes are TRBV6-2 or TRBV6-3 and TRBJ2-7; D is possibly TRBD1 (6 bases). This CDR3 is built from 13 residues. V was pared by 5 bases and J by 2 bases, with 10 bases between. Germline values: CDR1 MNHEY, CDR2 SVGEGT.

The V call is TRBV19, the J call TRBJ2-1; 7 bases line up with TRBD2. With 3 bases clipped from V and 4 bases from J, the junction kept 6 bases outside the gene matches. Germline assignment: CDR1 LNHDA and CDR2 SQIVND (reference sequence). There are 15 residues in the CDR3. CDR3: CASSISSGVYNEQFF. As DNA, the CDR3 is TGTGCCAGTAGTATCTCGAGCGGGGTTTACAATGAGCAGTTCTTC.

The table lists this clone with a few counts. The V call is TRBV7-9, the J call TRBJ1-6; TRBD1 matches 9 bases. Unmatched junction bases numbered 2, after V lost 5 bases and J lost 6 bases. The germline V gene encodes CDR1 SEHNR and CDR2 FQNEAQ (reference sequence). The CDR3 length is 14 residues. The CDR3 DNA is TGTGCCAGCAGCCCGGGACAGGGTAATTCACCCCTCCACTTT. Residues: CASSPGQGNSPLHF.

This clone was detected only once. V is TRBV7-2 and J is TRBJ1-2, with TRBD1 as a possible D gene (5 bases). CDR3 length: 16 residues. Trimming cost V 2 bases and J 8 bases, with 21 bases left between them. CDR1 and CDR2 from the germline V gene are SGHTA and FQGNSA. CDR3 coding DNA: TGTGCCAGCAGCTTACTCACTTCAGGGTTCACAAAAGGCTACACCTTC. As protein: CASSLLTSGFTKGYTF.